The 5 T cell receptor beta chains given below trace back to one sample, sequenced in a study of CD8 T cells in ankylosing spondylitis. Each CDR3 protein gets one entry after TCRdb re-called the 5' RACE reads with MiXCR. The top ten hold about 1.1% of the sample, which has just under 350,000 distinct CDR3 sequences, roughly 15% seen once. Sequenced: blood, either unsorted or a sorted T cell fraction (not recorded which). Receptors originate from a male donor with ankylosing spondylitis or in good health (not recorded which).

This clonotype was seen more than once but under ten times. The gene calls are TRBV20-1 and TRBJ2-3; 8 nucleotides match TRBD2. The CDR3 has 15 amino acids. Looked up from germline, CDR1 is DFQATT and CDR2 is SNEGSKA (reference sequence). The ends lost 5 bases at V and 4 bases at J; junction bases unmatched: 11. CDR3 sequence (DNA): TGCAGTGCTCGCCGGGTGAGCGGGGGATCAGATACGCAGTATTTT. Amino acid sequence: CSARRVSGGSDTQYF.

The V and J genes are TRBV12-3 or TRBV12-4 and TRBJ2-1, with 11 bases that match TRBD1. This CDR3 has 15 residues. The V segment lost 4 bases and the J segment 10 bases; nucleotides outside the gene matches: 9. The CDR3 DNA follows: TGTGCCAGCAGTTGGGCGGGACAGGGGGTTGGCGAGCAGTTCTTC. Its protein is CASSWAGQGVGEQFF.

The J gene is TRBJ1-1, the V gene TRBV11-2, with a weak D call TRBD1 (6 bases). Germline lookup yields CDR1 SGHAT and CDR2 FQNNGV. V gave up 5 bases and J gave up 1 base, with 14 bases separating them. This CDR3 has 15 residues. The CDR3 DNA follows: TGTGCCAGCAGCCGGGGGGGGCAGGGGAACACTGAAGCTTTCTTT. Translating it yields CASSRGGQGNTEAFF. Combining the CDR3 with reference TRBV11-2 and TRBJ1-1 gives the whole variable domain EAGVAQSPRYKIIEKRQSVAFWCNPISGHATLYWYQQILGQGPKLLIQFQNNGVVDDSQLPKDRFSAERLKGVDSTLKIQPAKLEDSAVYLCASSRGGQGNTEAFFGQGTRLTVV.

CDR3 loop: CSARVASGYQETQYF. For the CDR3, the DNA is TGCAGTGCTAGAGTCGCTAGCGGGTACCAAGAGACCCAGTACTTC. The V and J genes are TRBV20-1 and TRBJ2-5; 8 bases line up with TRBD2. Germline V gives CDR1 DFQATT, CDR2 SNEGSKA (reference sequence). The junction had 4 bases not matched to a gene; V was cut back by 1 base and J by 0 bases. The CDR3 length is 15 residues.

The V and J genes are TRBV7-2 and TRBJ1-1; D gene uncertain. Trimming shortened V by 5 bases and J by 4 bases, and 14 bases separated the two germline ends. Germline V gene sequence: CDR1 SGHTA, CDR2 FQGNSA. The length of the CDR3 is 14 residues. The CDR3 protein is CASSPAEVRTEAFF. DNA of the CDR3: TGTGCCAGCAGCCCGGCGGAGGTCCGCACTGAAGCTTTCTTT.